This entry is about one TCR beta chain. Its antigen specificity is not known. No base quality values were provided; no much bigger clone lies one nucleotide off. This record belongs to a study of T-cell reconstitution after alpha-beta-depleted transplantation in children (dated by TCRdb to about 2016). Regarding the research as a whole: Using TCR repertoire profiling, the study quantitatively followed how T-cell immune reconstitution unfolded in children after TCRalphabeta/CD19-depleted allogeneic hematopoietic cell transplantation. What the study reported, not specific to this receptor: The apparently early recovery of alphabetaT-cell counts about two months after transplant reportedly depended on only several hundred rapidly expanded clones that came from non-depleted graft cells. The frequencies of hyperexpanded clones fell over the following months, and after one year, T-cell counts and TCRbeta diversity were mostly attributed to newly produced T cells. In some patients, the high TCRbeta diversity seen at day 60 was put down to recipient T cells and intrathymic progenitors that had survived conditioning.

Sequences KGHDR (CDR1) and SFDVKD (CDR2) are obtained from the germline V gene. The CDR3 spans 17 residues, from the cysteine through the phenylalanine. The retained sequence is limited to the CDR3, 51 bases, with the frame set at the first base. V gives up 3 bases and J gives up 0 bases, and the segment between their germline ends measures 16 bases. The library was prepared using PCR. This sample was sequenced with an Illumina HiSeq 2500. To normalize quantification of the TCRbeta repertoire, the TCR libraries were built with molecular barcoding that relied on unique molecular identifiers. TCRdb cleaned the public reads at Q25 with fastp, built clones with MiXCR and kept in-frame beta chains. Under each unique CDR3 protein, matching rows form one entry showing the most common genes and DNA. The sample table contains 250,000 to 350,000 distinct CDR3 sequences; only one count was recorded for more than 20% of them. Jointly, the top ten make up roughly 9.7% of the sample.

This sample's treatment or condition label indicates: allogeneic hematopoietic cell transplantation with graft depleted of TCRalphabeta T cells and CD19 B cells. Transplant recipients were children who received TCRalphabeta/CD19-depleted allogeneic hematopoietic cell grafts. The receptor was isolated from a male patient aged 10-17 years who had a stem cell transplant for acute lymphoblastic leukemia, so the T cells may come from the graft donor. This specimen was PBMCs, mostly from graft donor cells, taken 180 days after TCRalphabeta/CD19-depleted stem cell transplant. The receptor chain draws on TRBV24-1 and TRBJ1-2, with the D segment identity uncertain. The CDR3 reads CATSDPKETTPNYGYTF. In nucleotides, the sequence is TGTGCCACCAGTGATCCAAAGGAGACGACGCCTAACTATGGCTACACCTTC.